Below, one TCR beta chain is given with its context. The antigen is undetermined. This specimen belongs to a study of T cells in Graves' hyperthyroidism and ophthalmopathy. General observations from the study: The model forecast ophthalmopathy, anticipating it by a median around 6.5 months before onset.

Used for diagnoses were clinical symptoms, serum thyroxine and TRAb, thyroid ultrasound and orbital computed tomography. J was trimmed by 4 bases and V by 5 bases; bases with no gene match: 9. The CDR3 has 16 amino acids. Germline CDR1 and CDR2: DFQATT and SNEGSKA (reference sequence). What was amplified from RNA transcripts were TCR beta CDR3 regions. HTBI primers were used for first-round RT-PCR of the TCR CDR3. TCRdb itself ran the multiplex PCR reads through MiXCR, one entry per CDR3 protein. The data contain a few hundred thousand distinct CDR3 sequences, 14% of them singletons. Material for sequencing was blood. This sequence was found in a woman aged 25 to 45 with Graves' hyperthyroidism that later progressed to Graves' ophthalmopathy. The rearrangement uses TRBV20-1 and TRBJ2-5; 14 nucleotides match TRBD2. The CDR3 DNA follows: TGCAGTGCTGGAGGGGGGACTAGCGGGAGTACAGAGACCCAGTACTTC. Translated, it gives CSAGGGTSGSTETQYF.